This TCR beta chain was retrieved from a study of blood T cell repertoires in COVID-19. Turning to the study itself: Some COVID-19 samples were acute and others convalescent; all came from the United States, Italy and Spain. T cells, B-cell-depleted T cells, or PBMCs supplied cDNA or gDNA.

J gave up 4 bases and V 4 bases, and 11 bases lay outside the gene matches. Germline CDR1 is SGHRS and CDR2 is YFSETQ. The CDR3 is made up of 16 amino acids. Patients of the Seattle cohort, enrolled during active infection, were followed longitudinally. Per the study methods: Scientists estimated how many nucleated cells there were by amplifying reference gene primers. Assay: immunoSEQ multiplex PCR; the TCRdb copy retains only in-frame clones and omits some. The DNA gave D and trimming, while V, J and clone size come from that table. This repertoire shows around 50,000 clones, 87% found once; its top ten account for 20% to 25%.

Material: peripheral blood. The rearrangement links TRBV5-1 to TRBJ2-5, with 9 bases matching TRBD2. The clonotype comes from a woman aged 80 or over with COVID-19, enrolled during active disease. The DNA for the CDR3 is TGCGCCAGCAGCCCCCTTGGGGCGGGGGGGAGAGAGACCCAGTACTTC. Translated, it gives CASSPLGAGGRETQYF.